Listed below are T cell receptor beta chains from one sample, sequenced in a study of cytomegalovirus exposure and HLA in healthy donors. Assay: immunoSEQ multiplex PCR; the TCRdb copy retains only in-frame clones and omits some. In the table there are over 100,000 clones, approximately 81% of which are singletons. The source material was PBMCs. The receptor source for this set is a woman aged 18-30 years in good health and CMV-seropositive. Each CDR3 is given with its conserved first and last residue. Fields, in order: CDR3 length, V gene, clone size, D gene, J gene, CDR3 DNA, CDR3 protein. D genes are given only for firm matches. Expanded clones get a size class; other rows say once, few or many, or leave the size out.

CDR3 length: 13; V gene: TRBV9; clone size: .; D gene: TRBD1; J gene: TRBJ1-2; CDR3 DNA: TGTGCCAGCAGCGGCAGGGGGCACTCGGGGTACACCTTC; CDR3 protein: CASSGRGHSGYTF
CDR3 length: 16; V gene: TRBV2; clone size: .; D gene: TRBD1; J gene: TRBJ2-5; CDR3 DNA: TGTGCCAGCAGTGAATTAGGGGGCGAAGGACGGAAGACCCAGTACTTC; CDR3 protein: CASSELGGEGRKTQYF
CDR3 length: 14; V gene: TRBV7-3; clone size: .; D gene: .; J gene: TRBJ2-1; CDR3 DNA: TGTGCCAGCAGCTTAACGGTCGGTGTCAATGAGCAGTTCTTC; CDR3 protein: CASSLTVGVNEQFF
CDR3 length: 17; V gene: TRBV4-1; clone size: .; D gene: TRBD2; J gene: TRBJ2-1; CDR3 DNA: TGCGCCAGCAGCCCCTCACTAGCGGGGTACTCCTACAATGAGCAGTTCTTC; CDR3 protein: CASSPSLAGYSYNEQFF
CDR3 length: 13; V gene: TRBV5-4; clone size: .; D gene: .; J gene: TRBJ2-7; CDR3 DNA: TGTGCCAGCAGCTTGTGGACTACCTACGAGCAGTACTTC; CDR3 protein: CASSLWTTYEQYF
CDR3 length: 14; V gene: TRBV7-8; clone size: .; D gene: TRBD1; J gene: TRBJ1-4; CDR3 DNA: TGTGCCAGCAGCAGCAGGGGGTGGGGAGAAAAACTGTTTTTT; CDR3 protein: CASSSRGWGEKLFF
CDR3 length: 11; V gene: TRBV30; clone size: .; D gene: .; J gene: TRBJ2-7; CDR3 DNA: TGTGCCTGGGTCAGGGGCTACGAGCAGTACTTC; CDR3 protein: CAWVRGYEQYF
CDR3 length: 16; V gene: TRBV2; clone size: .; D gene: TRBD2; J gene: TRBJ2-5; CDR3 DNA: TGTGCCAGCAGTGAAGCGCCTCTAGCGGGAGGGGAGACCCAGTACTTC; CDR3 protein: CASSEAPLAGGETQYF
CDR3 length: 17; V gene: TRBV5-4; clone size: .; D gene: TRBD1; J gene: TRBJ2-7; CDR3 DNA: TGTGCCAGCAGCCCCCAGTTGATCCGGGACAGGCCCTACGAGCAGTACTTC; CDR3 protein: CASSPQLIRDRPYEQYF
CDR3 length: 15; V gene: TRBV30; clone size: once; D gene: TRBD1; J gene: TRBJ1-4; CDR3 DNA: TGTGCCTGGAGTGTAAGCCGACAGGGGCCGGTAAAACTGTTTTTT; CDR3 protein: CAWSVSRQGPVKLFF
CDR3 length: 14; V gene: TRBV9; clone size: once; D gene: .; J gene: TRBJ2-7; CDR3 DNA: TGTGCCAGCAGCTCGGGTGGGAGCTCCTACGAGCAGTACTTC; CDR3 protein: CASSSGGSSYEQYF
CDR3 length: 17; V gene: TRBV7-9; clone size: .; D gene: TRBD2; J gene: TRBJ2-7; CDR3 DNA: TGTGCCAGCAGCGACCCTTTGACTAGCGGGAGATCCTACGAGCAGTACTTC; CDR3 protein: CASSDPLTSGRSYEQYF
CDR3 length: 14; V gene: TRBV21-1; clone size: once; D gene: .; J gene: TRBJ1-4; CDR3 DNA: TGTGCCAGCAGCAAAGGACTTTTTAATGAAAAACTGTTTTTT; CDR3 protein: CASSKGLFNEKLFF
CDR3 length: 16; V gene: TRBV4-1; clone size: .; D gene: TRBD2; J gene: TRBJ2-5; CDR3 DNA: TGCGCCAGCAGCCAGACTAGCGGGAGGGCCGATGAGACCCAGTACTTC; CDR3 protein: CASSQTSGRADETQYF
CDR3 length: 15; V gene: TRBV5-4; clone size: .; D gene: .; J gene: TRBJ1-2; CDR3 DNA: TGTGCCAGCAGCTTGGCCTTCGGGGGGCTGAGGGGCTACACCTTC; CDR3 protein: CASSLAFGGLRGYTF
CDR3 length: 16; V gene: TRBV5-1; clone size: .; D gene: TRBD1; J gene: TRBJ2-1; CDR3 DNA: TGCGCCAGCAGCTTGAGGGACAGTGGTTCCTACAATGAGCAGTTCTTC; CDR3 protein: CASSLRDSGSYNEQFF
CDR3 length: 16; V gene: TRBV4-1; clone size: few; D gene: TRBD2; J gene: TRBJ2-7; CDR3 DNA: TGCGCCAGCAGCCAAGTAGTTGCGGGAGGGCCTTACGAGCAGTACTTC; CDR3 protein: CASSQVVAGGPYEQYF
CDR3 length: 13; V gene: TRBV10-1; clone size: few; D gene: TRBD2; J gene: TRBJ2-7; CDR3 DNA: TGCGCCAGCACGGCAGCGGGAGGGGGTGAGCAGTACTTC; CDR3 protein: CASTAAGGGEQYF
CDR3 length: 15; V gene: TRBV7-2; clone size: .; D gene: TRBD2; J gene: TRBJ2-5; CDR3 DNA: TGTGCCAGCAGCTCCTATAGCGGGAGCGTGGAGACCCAGTACTTC; CDR3 protein: CASSSYSGSVETQYF
CDR3 length: 17; V gene: TRBV28; clone size: .; D gene: .; J gene: TRBJ2-1; CDR3 DNA: TGTGCCAGCAGTTTGGTGTTGGGGCAGGGGAGCGTCGGTGAGCAGTTCTTC; CDR3 protein: CASSLVLGQGSVGEQFF
CDR3 length: 13; V gene: TRBV29-1; clone size: .; D gene: .; J gene: TRBJ2-2; CDR3 DNA: TGCAGCGTTGGACAGATGAACACCGGGGAGCTGTTTTTT; CDR3 protein: CSVGQMNTGELFF
CDR3 length: 15; V gene: TRBV5-1; clone size: .; D gene: TRBD1; J gene: TRBJ1-4; CDR3 DNA: TGCGCCAGCACCCCAGGGGGCGCGGGTAATGAAAAACTGTTTTTT; CDR3 protein: CASTPGGAGNEKLFF
CDR3 length: 14; V gene: TRBV2; clone size: .; D gene: .; J gene: TRBJ1-5; CDR3 DNA: TGTGCCAGCAGCGACCAGGGTAGCAATCAGCCCCAGCATTTT; CDR3 protein: CASSDQGSNQPQHF
CDR3 length: 16; V gene: TRBV19; clone size: .; D gene: .; J gene: TRBJ2-3; CDR3 DNA: TGTGCCAGTACCGTAGGATCGGAGCAGCCCACAGATACGCAGTATTTT; CDR3 protein: CASTVGSEQPTDTQYF
CDR3 length: 14; V gene: TRBV9; clone size: .; D gene: .; J gene: TRBJ1-1; CDR3 DNA: TGTGCCAGCAGCGTAGCCGGGATCGGTACTGAAGCTTTCTTT; CDR3 protein: CASSVAGIGTEAFF
CDR3 length: 14; V gene: TRBV10-3; clone size: few; D gene: TRBD1; J gene: TRBJ2-7; CDR3 DNA: TGTGCCATCAGTGAGTCGACAGGGGACTACGAGCAGTACTTC; CDR3 protein: CAISESTGDYEQYF
CDR3 length: 15; V gene: TRBV6-5; clone size: .; D gene: TRBD2; J gene: TRBJ2-3; CDR3 DNA: TGTGCCAGCAGGCGACTAGCGGGAGGTACAGATACGCAGTATTTT; CDR3 protein: CASRRLAGGTDTQYF
CDR3 length: 13; V gene: TRBV6-5; clone size: .; D gene: TRBD1; J gene: TRBJ1-3; CDR3 DNA: TGTGCCAGTGGGACAGACTCTGGAAACACCATATATTTT; CDR3 protein: CASGTDSGNTIYF
CDR3 length: 19; V gene: TRBV5-4; clone size: .; D gene: TRBD2; J gene: TRBJ2-7; CDR3 DNA: TGTGCCAGCAGCCCTAAACTGAGGGAGGGACTCTTGAGCTCCTACGAGCAGTACTTC; CDR3 protein: CASSPKLREGLLSSYEQYF
CDR3 length: 14; V gene: TRBV7-9; clone size: .; D gene: .; J gene: TRBJ2-7; CDR3 DNA: TGTGCCAGCAGCTTATCGGCGGCGACCTACGAGCAGTACTTC; CDR3 protein: CASSLSAATYEQYF
CDR3 length: 14; V gene: TRBV19; clone size: .; D gene: .; J gene: TRBJ1-2; CDR3 DNA: TGTGCCAGTAGTAGTGAGGCAGGGGACTATGGCTACACCTTC; CDR3 protein: CASSSEAGDYGYTF
CDR3 length: 17; V gene: TRBV5-1; clone size: few; D gene: TRBD2; J gene: TRBJ2-1; CDR3 DNA: TGCGCCAGCAGCCCACCGAGTAGCGGGAGGGCCGGGCATGAGCAGTTCTTC; CDR3 protein: CASSPPSSGRAGHEQFF
CDR3 length: 15; V gene: TRBV5-8; clone size: .; D gene: TRBD1; J gene: TRBJ2-7; CDR3 DNA: TGTGCCAGCAGCGCAACCGGGACAGGGGTAGGCGAGCAGTACTTC; CDR3 protein: CASSATGTGVGEQYF
CDR3 length: 14; V gene: TRBV7-9; clone size: .; D gene: .; J gene: TRBJ1-1; CDR3 DNA: TGTGCCAGCAGCTTATACGGTGAGAACACTGAAGCTTTCTTT; CDR3 protein: CASSLYGENTEAFF
CDR3 length: 14; V gene: TRBV28; clone size: .; D gene: .; J gene: TRBJ2-1; CDR3 DNA: TGTGCCAGCACCCGGGGTTTTTTGTACAATGAGCAGTTCTTC; CDR3 protein: CASTRGFLYNEQFF
CDR3 length: 16; V gene: TRBV5-1; clone size: .; D gene: .; J gene: TRBJ2-1; CDR3 DNA: TGCGCCAGCAGCTTGGCTGCCTCCCGGAGCTACAATGAGCAGTTCTTC; CDR3 protein: CASSLAASRSYNEQFF
CDR3 length: 15; V gene: TRBV5-1; clone size: .; D gene: TRBD2; J gene: TRBJ2-1; CDR3 DNA: TGCGCCAGCAGCTGGACTAGCGGGATCTACAATGAGCAGTTCTTC; CDR3 protein: CASSWTSGIYNEQFF
CDR3 length: 14; V gene: TRBV6-1; clone size: .; D gene: TRBD1; J gene: TRBJ1-6; CDR3 DNA: TGTGCCAGCAGCGTAACAGGGGGAACGACACCCCTCCACTTT; CDR3 protein: CASSVTGGTTPLHF
CDR3 length: 15; V gene: TRBV5-1; clone size: .; D gene: .; J gene: TRBJ2-1; CDR3 DNA: TGCGCCAGCAGCTGGGGCGGGGCGGCTTACAATGAGCAGTTCTTC; CDR3 protein: CASSWGGAAYNEQFF
CDR3 length: 14; V gene: TRBV5-1; clone size: .; D gene: TRBD1; J gene: TRBJ1-1; CDR3 DNA: TGCGCCAGCAGCTGGAGGGGGCAGAACACTGAAGCTTTCTTT; CDR3 protein: CASSWRGQNTEAFF
CDR3 length: 15; V gene: TRBV7-9; clone size: .; D gene: TRBD1; J gene: TRBJ1-2; CDR3 DNA: TGTGCCAGCAGCGGCGGGACAGCTCTTCGCTATGGCTACACCTTC; CDR3 protein: CASSGGTALRYGYTF
CDR3 length: 15; V gene: TRBV27; clone size: .; D gene: .; J gene: TRBJ2-4; CDR3 DNA: TGTGCCAGCAGTTACGGCAGGGCGGCCAAAAACATTCAGTACTTC; CDR3 protein: CASSYGRAAKNIQYF
CDR3 length: 17; V gene: TRBV5-4; clone size: .; D gene: TRBD2; J gene: TRBJ2-3; CDR3 DNA: TGTGCCAGCAGCTTGGGGGCGGGAGGGCCCTCGACAGATACGCAGTATTTT; CDR3 protein: CASSLGAGGPSTDTQYF
CDR3 length: 16; V gene: TRBV15; clone size: .; D gene: TRBD1; J gene: TRBJ2-7; CDR3 DNA: TGTGCCACCAGCAGAGAACAGGGGCTGAGCTCCTACGAGCAGTACTTC; CDR3 protein: CATSREQGLSSYEQYF
CDR3 length: 15; V gene: TRBV18; clone size: few; D gene: TRBD1; J gene: TRBJ1-4; CDR3 DNA: TGTGCCAGCTCACCAACGAAGGACAGGGCTGAAAAACTGTTTTTT; CDR3 protein: CASSPTKDRAEKLFF
CDR3 length: 19; V gene: TRBV9; clone size: .; D gene: TRBD1; J gene: TRBJ1-1; CDR3 DNA: TGTGCCAGCAGCGAAAGGGTGGGGACAGGGTATGATGTGGTCACTGAAGCTTTCTTT; CDR3 protein: CASSERVGTGYDVVTEAFF
CDR3 length: 14; V gene: TRBV5-4; clone size: .; D gene: .; J gene: TRBJ2-1; CDR3 DNA: TGTGCCAGCAGCTTGGAAGCCTCGGGCAATGAGCAGTTCTTC; CDR3 protein: CASSLEASGNEQFF
CDR3 length: 16; V gene: TRBV6-6; clone size: .; D gene: TRBD1; J gene: TRBJ2-2; CDR3 DNA: TGTGCCAGCAGCCCTCGACAGGGGGTGAACACCGGGGAGCTGTTTTTT; CDR3 protein: CASSPRQGVNTGELFF
CDR3 length: 13; V gene: TRBV5-6; clone size: .; D gene: TRBD2; J gene: TRBJ2-7; CDR3 DNA: TGTGCCAGCAGCTTTAGCGGGAGTAACGAGCAGTACTTC; CDR3 protein: CASSFSGSNEQYF
CDR3 length: 11; V gene: TRBV28; clone size: .; D gene: .; J gene: TRBJ1-2; CDR3 DNA: TGTGCCAGCAGACCGGACTATGGCTACACCTTC; CDR3 protein: CASRPDYGYTF
CDR3 length: 13; V gene: TRBV27; clone size: .; D gene: .; J gene: TRBJ2-7; CDR3 DNA: TGTGCCAGCAGTTTTGGCGGATCCTACGAGCAGTACTTC; CDR3 protein: CASSFGGSYEQYF
CDR3 length: 18; V gene: TRBV7-6; clone size: few; D gene: TRBD2; J gene: TRBJ2-7; CDR3 DNA: TGTGCCAGCAGCCTTCTGGGACTAGCGGGAGGGCCACTAGGCGAGCAGTACTTC; CDR3 protein: CASSLLGLAGGPLGEQYF
CDR3 length: 12; V gene: TRBV2; clone size: .; D gene: .; J gene: TRBJ2-5; CDR3 DNA: TGTGCCAGCAGCGGGAGTACGAAGACCCAGTACTTC; CDR3 protein: CASSGSTKTQYF
CDR3 length: 14; V gene: TRBV23-1; clone size: .; D gene: .; J gene: TRBJ1-2; CDR3 DNA: TGCGCCAGCAGTCAACCCCACGCGGGTTTGGGCTACACCTTC; CDR3 protein: CASSQPHAGLGYTF